A single sample gave rise to the 26 T cell receptor beta chains below, sequenced in a study of blood T cells in healthy people across ages. Then a second PCR, running about 6 to 11 cycles, was carried out with a sample-barcoded 5' primer and a J-beta primer mix. TCRdb reprocessed the 5' RACE reads via MiXCR and lists one record per CDR3 protein. The repertoire holds 1.5 million to 2 million distinct CDR3 sequences, 28% seen once, with roughly 8.2% in the top ten. The sample comprised blood. The receptors stem from a woman younger than 45 in good health.

This clonotype occurred once. The gene calls are TRBV29-1 and TRBJ1-1; 12 positions agree with TRBD1. J was trimmed by 5 bases and V by 5 bases; bases with no gene match: 3. The CDR3 contains 13 residues. Germline assignment: CDR1 SQVTM and CDR2 ANQGSEA. The CDR3 bases are TGCAGCGTTAAGGGACAGGGGGCGACTGAAGCTTTCTTT. Translated: CSVKGQGATEAFF. Using reference TRBV29-1 and TRBJ1-1 for the parts outside the CDR3, the full variable domain is SAVISQKPSRDICQRGTSLTIQCQVDSQVTMMFWYRQQPGQSLTLIATANQGSEATYESGFVIDKFPISRPNLTFSTLTVSNMSPEDSSIYLCSVKGQGATEAFFGQGTRLTVV.

This clonotype was detected a few times. V usage is TRBV10-3 and J usage is TRBJ1-2; 7 bases agree with TRBD1. The length of the CDR3 is 13 residues. Germline lookup yields CDR1 ENHRY and CDR2 SYGVKD. J gave up 6 bases and V 6 bases, and 7 bases lay outside the gene matches. The CDR3 DNA reads as TGTGCCATCAGAGACAGGGAGCGGGATGGCTACACCTTC. The encoded protein is CAIRDRERDGYTF.

This clonotype has a count of ten or more. V and J are TRBV7-6 and TRBJ2-6; TRBD1 is a possible D gene (5 bases). Trimming stripped 2 bases from V and 2 bases from J, with 16 bases between. The V gene's germline CDR1 is SGHVS and CDR2 FNYEAQ. The CDR3 runs to 18 residues. CDR3 in DNA: TGTGCCAGCAGCTTACAGGGTAATTTAGGCCCTGGGGCCAACGTCCTGACTTTC. This gives the protein CASSLQGNLGPGANVLTF.

The V and J genes are TRBV3-1 and TRBJ2-7; TRBD2 aligns across 10 bases. The V segment lost 4 bases and the J segment 7 bases; nucleotides outside the gene matches: 13. The CDR3 contains 16 residues. CDR1 LGHDT and CDR2 YNNKEL come from the germline V gene (reference sequence). CDR3 loop: CASSPPGVAGGGEQYF. The DNA for the CDR3 is TGTGCCAGCAGCCCTCCCGGGGTAGCGGGAGGTGGAGAGCAGTACTTC.

Of note for this clonotype: A much bigger clone sits one base away, suggesting this may be a read error. The rearrangement links TRBV4-2 to TRBJ2-5; D call uncertain. CDR1 and CDR2 from the germline V gene are LGHNA and YNFKEQ. This CDR3 has 14 amino acids. The CDR3, as DNA: TGTGCCAGCAACCAAGGACGGGTAAGAGAGACCCAGTACTTC. Its translation: CASNQGRVRETQYF.

V usage is TRBV20-1 and J usage is TRBJ1-1; no reliable D call. V shed 3 bases and J shed 2 bases, with 13 bases lying between them. The CDR3 extends over 14 amino acids. The germline V gene has CDR1 DFQATT and CDR2 SNEGSKA (reference sequence). CDR3 bases: TGCAGTGCTAGCGTCGGTTGGGGAAACACTGAAGCTTTCTTT. Translation: CSASVGWGNTEAFF.

About this clonotype: With a much larger clone just one base away, this may be a read error. The gene calls are TRBV20-1 and TRBJ2-5; 7 positions match TRBD1. Matching the DNA end better, TRBJ2-7 makes the J call doubtful. Germline V gives CDR1 DFQATT, CDR2 SNEGSKA (reference sequence). The CDR3 runs 14 residues. CDR3 residues: CSVCRSATGYEQYF. For the CDR3, the DNA is TGCAGTGTCTGCCGTTCCGCGACAGGGTACGAGCAGTACTTC.

The chain is built from TRBV28 and TRBJ1-3, with 7 bases fitting TRBD1. CDR1 is MDHEN, CDR2 SYDVKM, per germline. J was trimmed by 4 bases and V by 7 bases; bases with no gene match: 13. This CDR3 has 16 residues. In nucleotides, the CDR3 is TGTGCCAGCACCCCTACTGAGGGGGCGAGGGGAAACACCATATATTTT. This codes for CASTPTEGARGNTIYF.

This clonotype appeared many times. The genes are TRBV2 and TRBJ2-4; 8 bases align to TRBD1. This CDR3 has 14 residues. The germline gives CDR1 SNHLY, CDR2 FYNNEI. The J segment lost 4 bases and the V segment lost 1 base, leaving 0 bases of the junction unmatched. The CDR3 nucleotides are TGTGCCAGCAGTGAAGGACAGGGGAAAAACATTCAGTACTTC. Translating it yields CASSEGQGKNIQYF.

This clonotype has more than one count but fewer than ten. V gene TRBV9 combines with J gene TRBJ2-5, with a tentative D call TRBD2 (5 bases). The closer fit of TRBJ2-7 to the DNA end suggests the J call may be wrong. The CDR3 is 16 residues long. Germline V CDR1 and CDR2: SGDLS, YYNGEE. This CDR3 is CASSPRPTRTYYEQYF. CDR3 DNA: TGTGCCAGCAGCCCCCGACCGACAAGGACTTACTACGAGCAGTACTTC.

Notes on this clonotype: This sequence may be a read error, since a much larger clone differs from it by one base. The rearrangement joins TRBV6-2 or TRBV6-3 to TRBJ1-2; 8 bases agree with TRBD1. Germline CDR1 MNHEY, CDR2 SVGEGT. The CDR3 length is 14 residues. CDR3 loop: CASSYSQGAFGHTF. The DNA of the CDR3 is TGTGCCAGCAGTTACTCGCAGGGGGCGTTTGGCCACACCTTC.

A word on this clonotype: Sequence at one end of the junction differs from germline and may be a read error. The gene calls are TRBV9 and TRBJ2-7; unclear D gene. This CDR3 has 13 amino acids. In germline, CDR1 is SGDLS, CDR2 YYNGEE. For the CDR3, the DNA is TGTGCCGGCAGCGTAGAGATTGGCTACGAGCAGTACTTC. It specifies CAGSVEIGYEQYF.

This clonotype was seen at least ten times. The rearrangement joins TRBV29-1 to TRBJ2-7; 7 bases fit TRBD1. There are 12 residues in the CDR3. CDR1 and CDR2 (germline): SQVTM, ANQGSEA. J was trimmed by 5 bases and V by 4 bases; bases with no gene match: 5. The CDR3 spells CSVGPRGNEQYF. CDR3 coding DNA: TGCAGCGTTGGTCCCAGGGGGAACGAGCAGTACTTC.

This clonotype showed up many times. V is TRBV7-2 and J is TRBJ1-2; 7 positions match TRBD1. This CDR3 region has 14 residues. In germline, CDR1 is SGHTA, CDR2 FQGNSA. The junction had 5 bases not matched to a gene; V was cut back by 1 base and J by 6 bases. The DNA of the CDR3 is TGTGCCAGCAGCTTAGATGGGACAGTTAATGGCTACACCTTC. It specifies CASSLDGTVNGYTF.

The chain is built from TRBV29-1 and TRBJ2-3; TRBD2 aligns across 13 bases. V lost 5 bases and J lost 4; bases outside the gene matches: 3. The CDR3 spans 14 residues. From germline, CDR1 is SQVTM and CDR2 ANQGSEA. CDR3 sequence reads: CSVTSGGASDTQYF. CDR3 DNA: TGCAGCGTTACTAGCGGGGGGGCGTCAGATACGCAGTATTTT.

This clonotype was detected only a few times. A read error may account for a junction end that differs from germline. The rearrangement joins TRBV3-1 to TRBJ2-7, with D possibly matching TRBD1 (6 bases). The CDR3 runs 14 residues. Germline V gene data show CDR1 as LGHDT and CDR2 as YNNKEL (reference sequence). The DNA of the CDR3 is TGTGCCAGCTGCCAACAGGGAGATCTAGGCCCGCAGTACTTC. Translation: CASCQQGDLGPQYF.

This clonotype was seen once. This rearrangement joins TRBV9 to TRBJ1-5, with D perhaps TRBD1 (6 bases). The CDR3 covers 14 residues. Trimming cost V 3 bases and J 7 bases, with 14 bases left between them. CDR1 and CDR2 (germline): SGDLS, YYNGEE. The CDR3: CASSAAPQGQPQHF. The CDR3 bases are TGTGCCAGCAGCGCCGCTCCCCAGGGGCAGCCCCAGCATTTT. The full variable domain, rest sourced from reference TRBV9 and TRBJ1-5, is DSGVTQTPKHLITATGQRVTLRCSPRSGDLSVYWYQQSLDQGLQFLIQYYNGEERAKGNILERFSAQQFPDLHSELNLSSLELGDSALYFCASSAAPQGQPQHFGDGTRLSIL.

This clonotype was picked up a small number of times. V is TRBV12-3 or TRBV12-4 and J is TRBJ1-2; 8 bases are a match to TRBD1. Trimming took 6 bases from V and 3 from J; bases not matched to a gene: 6. The CDR3 extends over 14 amino acids. The chain's CDR3 is CASRKQGADYGYTF. The CDR3 nucleotides are TGTGCCAGCAGGAAGCAGGGGGCGGACTATGGCTACACCTTC.

A remark on this clonotype: A much larger clone differs from this one at a single base, so this may be a read error. The V and J genes are TRBV10-2 and TRBJ2-5; D might be TRBD2 (5 bases). The CDR3 length is 13 residues. The germline gives CDR1 WSHSY, CDR2 SAAADI. As DNA, the CDR3 is TGCGTCAGCAGAGATACTAGTATGGAGACCCAGTACTTC. It is translated as CVSRDTSMETQYF.

This chain joins TRBV11-2 and TRBJ2-5; TRBD1 matches at 9 bases. Germline-derived CDR1 and CDR2 are SGHAT and FQNNGV. This CDR3 contains 18 residues. The V and J ends lost 4 bases and 4 bases, in that order; junction bases with no gene match: 16. CDR3 in DNA: TGTGCCAGCAGCTCCACGAAAACCGGGACAGGGAGAGGAGAGACCCAGTACTTC. This encodes CASSSTKTGTGRGETQYF.

This clonotype occurred many times. The chain uses TRBV12-3 or TRBV12-4 and TRBJ2-7; 9 nucleotides match TRBD2. The CDR3 spans 16 residues. The junction had 15 bases not matched to a gene; V was cut back by 7 bases and J by 5 bases. Here the CDR3 DNA reads TGTGCCAGCAACAGTGCGGAGCGGGGGGTCCCGCACGAGCAGTACTTC. Amino acids: CASNSAERGVPHEQYF.

Remarks on this clonotype: An end of the junction differs from the germline gene, which may be a read error. The gene calls are TRBV7-2 and TRBJ2-3; possibly TRBD1 or TRBD2 for D (5 bases each). Germline CDR1 and CDR2: SGHTA and FQGNSA. The CDR3 is 14 residues long. The CDR3 bases are TGTGCCAGCAGCTTAGAGCGGCTGACAGATGCGCAGTATTTT. The encoded protein is CASSLERLTDAQYF.

On this clonotype: A clone one base away is much larger, so this may be a read error. The rearrangement uses TRBV7-7 and TRBJ1-5; 7 bases align to TRBD1. The CDR3 covers 13 residues. Germline CDR1 is SSHAT and CDR2 is FNYEAQ (reference sequence). CDR3 in DNA: TGTGCCGGCAGCCAGGGACAGAATCAGCCCCAGCATTTT. Translating gives CAGSQGQNQPQHF.

This clonotype appeared a few times. A much more abundant neighbour one base away suggests this may be a read error. The chain has TRBV2 and TRBJ2-5; no clear D. V was pared by 6 bases and J by 4 bases, with 9 bases between. Germline lookup yields CDR1 SNHLY and CDR2 FYNNEI. This CDR3 region has 12 residues. CDR3 in amino acids: CASRNPGETQYF. CDR3 sequence (DNA): TGTGCCAGCAGGAACCCTGGAGAGACCCAGTACTTC.

Regarding this clonotype: One junction end does not reproduce the germline sequence, and a read error may be involved. J is TRBJ2-1 and V is TRBV20-1, with 7 bases aligning to TRBD2. The CDR3 extends over 15 amino acids. Germline values: CDR1 DFQATT, CDR2 SNEGSKA (reference sequence). CDR3 sequence (DNA): TGCAGTGCTAGAGACGCGGGGGTGCTCTACAATGAGCAGTGCTTC. Translating gives CSARDAGVLYNEQCF.

The chain combines TRBV20-1 with TRBJ2-7; D call uncertain. V dropped 2 bases and J dropped 4 bases, with 12 bases sitting between them. Germline values: CDR1 DFQATT, CDR2 SNEGSKA (reference sequence). The CDR3 runs to 13 residues. The CDR3 here is CSARLVPSYEQYF. CDR3 nucleotide sequence: TGCAGTGCTAGACTAGTGCCTTCATACGAGCAGTACTTC.